Below, one T cell receptor (beta chain) is given with its context. Its antigen is currently unknown. The sample belongs to a study of cytomegalovirus exposure and HLA in healthy donors. Regarding the study as a whole: Within an earlier analysis, most TCR beta V segments proved productive either about 90% or about 30% of the time.

PCR amplification relied on 60 Vbeta primers (plus 13 Jbeta primers). Assay: immunoSEQ multiplex PCR; the TCRdb copy retains only in-frame clones and omits some. The table has just over 95,000 clones, approximately 77% seen once; the top ten hold 4.9%. The source of this sequence is a middle-aged woman in good health and CMV-seronegative. The sample taken for sequencing was PBMCs.

As DNA, the CDR3 is TGTGCTAGTGGCTTCACAGATACGCAGTATTTT. It codes for CASGFTDTQYF. This chain joins TRBV12-5 and TRBJ2-3; D uncertain. Germline V gene data show CDR1 as LGHNT and CDR2 as FRNRAP. The CDR3 totals 11 residues. V was trimmed by 6 bases and J by 2 bases, leaving 3 bases between them. The entire variable domain, with the rest obtained from reference TRBV12-5 and TRBJ2-3, is as follows: DARVTQTPRHKVTEMGQEVTMRCQPILGHNTVFWYRQTMMQGLELLAYFRNRAPLDDSGMPKDRFSAEMPDATLATLKIQPSEPRDSAVYFCASGFTDTQYFGPGTRLTVL.